This T cell receptor (beta chain) was captured in a study of OX40 agonist ivuxolimab in advanced cancers. Study summary: Enrolled patients in dose escalation had cancers that were hepatocellular carcinoma, melanoma, renal cell or head and neck cancer. General study points: Relative to CD4+, CD8+ T cells held more expanded clones on average.

Patients who had autoimmune disease history or got systemic immunosuppression were left out. To note about this clone: The antigen remains undetermined.

The repertoire was sequenced with immunoSEQ multiplex PCR; TCRdb's copy has only in-frame clones and lacks some. The sample lists fewer than 45,000 clones, roughly 84% occurring once. Trimming removed 4 bases from V and 5 bases from J, with 20 bases in between. The CDR3 consists of 16 residues. CDR1 MNHEY and CDR2 SVGAGI come from the germline V gene. The source material was CD4+ or CD8+ T cells sorted from blood, sampled in a trial of the OX40 agonist ivuxolimab. The receptor's source is an adult with an advanced solid tumor such as melanoma, head and neck, liver or kidney cancer. The rearrangement uses TRBV6-5 and TRBJ1-2, with a weak D call TRBD1 (5 bases). CDR3 in DNA: TGTGCCAGCAGTTCTCAGGGCCCGATAGCTAGGTATGGCTACACCTTC. Translated, it gives CASSSQGPIARYGYTF.